The 24 T cell receptor beta chains below all came from one sample that was sequenced in a study of STAT5B mutations in CD4+ large granular lymphocyte leukemia. Sequencing used immunoSEQ multiplex PCR; TCRdb keeps in-frame clones, though not all of them. The top ten clones hold 1% to 1.5% of a sample with about 38,000 clones, almost 85% of them seen once. Input material: CD4+ T cells from blood buffy coats. The source is a human donor in good health.

The chain has TRBV29-1 and TRBJ2-1, with D unresolved. With 0 bases removed from V and 7 bases from J, the gap between germline ends came to 16 bases. The CDR3 loop spans 15 amino acids. From germline, CDR1 is SQVTM and CDR2 ANQGSEA. The CDR3: CSVEEPRLHGNEQFF. The CDR3 coding sequence is TGCAGCGTTGAAGAGCCCCGCCTCCACGGAAATGAGCAGTTCTTC.

The CDR3 loop is CASSIRQGSYEQYF. DNA of the CDR3: TGTGCCAGTAGTATACGACAGGGCTCCTACGAGCAGTACTTC. The rearrangement links TRBV19 to TRBJ2-7; TRBD1 agrees at 7 bases. With V trimmed by 2 bases and J by 0 bases, 1 base remained unmatched. CDR3 length equals 14 residues. Germline CDR1 and CDR2: LNHDA and SQIVND (reference sequence).

This CDR3 reads CASSLAVGSGSYEQYF. Here the CDR3 DNA reads TGTGCCAGCAGCTTGGCCGTCGGTAGCGGGAGTTACGAGCAGTACTTC. This chain joins TRBV5-4 and TRBJ2-7; 9 bases agree with TRBD2. This CDR3 is built from 16 residues. Germline values: CDR1 SGHNT, CDR2 YYREEE (reference sequence). Trimming took 0 bases from V and 4 from J; bases not matched to a gene: 8. The whole variable domain, filled in from reference TRBV5-4 and TRBJ2-7, reads ETGVTQSPTHLIKTRGQQVTLRCSSQSGHNTVSWYQQALGQGPQFIFQYYREEENGRGNFPPRFSGLQFPNYSSELNVNALELDDSALYLCASSLAVGSGSYEQYFGPGTRLTVT.

The rearrangement links TRBV6-6 to TRBJ2-7; D gene unclear. CDR1 MNHNY and CDR2 SVGAGI come from the germline V gene (reference sequence). The length of the CDR3 is 12 residues. V was clipped by 6 bases and J by 4 bases, with 10 bases between them. CDR3 bases: TGTGCCAGCAGCCCCGACGGATACGAGCAGTACTTC. This translates into CASSPDGYEQYF.

The rearrangement joins TRBV25-1 to TRBJ1-1; no firm D call. V lost 7 bases and J 0 bases, leaving 12 bases between the germline ends. Germline V gives CDR1 MGHDK, CDR2 SYGVNS. The CDR3 totals 14 residues. The CDR3 DNA follows: TGTGCCAGCAACGAAGGCGGGATGAACACTGAAGCTTTCTTT. Protein sequence: CASNEGGMNTEAFF.

J is TRBJ1-5 and V is TRBV2; tentatively, D is TRBD1 (6 bases). There are 11 residues in the CDR3. With 5 bases removed from V and 11 bases from J, the gap between germline ends came to 10 bases. Germline CDR1 SNHLY, CDR2 FYNNEI. The CDR3 DNA sequence: TGTGCCAGCAGTAGAGACAGGACCCAGCATTTT. It specifies CASSRDRTQHF.

V usage is TRBV6-5 and J usage is TRBJ1-4; no clear D gene. Per germline, CDR1 MNHEY and CDR2 SVGAGI. V was clipped by 0 bases and J by 6 bases, with 11 bases between them. The CDR3 runs 15 residues. DNA of the CDR3: TGTGCCAGCAGTTACTCATGGCCGTCTTATGAAAAACTGTTTTTT. It codes for CASSYSWPSYEKLFF.

The rearrangement joins TRBV6-5 to TRBJ2-1, with 8 bases identical to TRBD2. Looked up from germline, CDR1 is MNHEY and CDR2 is SVGAGI. CDR3 length: 15 amino acids. Trimming cost V 5 bases and J 7 bases; bases outside gene matches: 10. CDR3 sequence (DNA): TGTGCCAGCAGTCCGGGAGCCGGGAGGGGAAATGAGCAGTTCTTC. Protein product: CASSPGAGRGNEQFF.

This chain links TRBV19 with TRBJ1-1, with no clear D. Germline V lookup: CDR1 LNHDA, CDR2 SQIVND (reference sequence). V lost 1 base and J 3 bases, leaving 12 bases between the germline ends. CDR3 length: 15 amino acids. This CDR3 is CASSIGGLADTEAFF. The CDR3 DNA sequence: TGTGCCAGTAGTATAGGCGGCCTAGCGGACACTGAAGCTTTCTTT. Variable domain in full (rest from reference TRBV19 and TRBJ1-1): DGGITQSPKYLFRKEGQNVTLSCEQNLNHDAMYWYRQDPGQGLRLIYYSQIVNDFQKGDIAEGYSVSREKKESFPLTVTSAQKNPTAFYLCASSIGGLADTEAFFGQGTRLTVV.

V is TRBV28 and J is TRBJ2-3, with unresolved D. Between the trimmed V and J ends, which lost 8 bases and 0 bases, there was a span of 12 bases. The CDR3 runs 14 residues. Germline V lookup: CDR1 MDHEN, CDR2 SYDVKM. In DNA form, the CDR3 reads TGTGCCAGCGGGTCTCCGTCTAGCACAGATACGCAGTATTTT. This codes for CASGSPSSTDTQYF.

The chain couples TRBV5-1 to TRBJ2-6; tentatively, D is TRBD2 (6 bases). Germline V lookup: CDR1 SGHRS, CDR2 YFSETQ. The germline V and J ends were trimmed by 0 bases and 1 base, with 11 bases remaining between them. The CDR3 sequence is 17 residues long. The CDR3 sequence is CASSLGAGISGANVLTF. CDR3 coding DNA: TGCGCCAGCAGCTTGGGGGCGGGAATTTCTGGGGCCAACGTCCTGACTTTC.

V gene TRBV4-3 combines with J gene TRBJ2-3; perhaps TRBD2 as D (6 bases). Per the germline V gene, CDR1 is LGHNA and CDR2 is YSLEER. The CDR3 extends over 15 amino acids. V lost 4 bases and J 3 bases, leaving 14 bases between the germline ends. CDR3 nucleotides: TGCGCCAGCAGCCCGGGGATAGCGGAGACAGATACGCAGTATTTT. This sequence encodes CASSPGIAETDTQYF.

V is TRBV28 and J is TRBJ2-7; D is tentatively TRBD1 or TRBD2 (5 bases each). The CDR3 is 13 residues long. Germline V gene lookup returns CDR1 MDHEN and CDR2 SYDVKM. Trimming took off 6 bases at V and 2 bases at J, with 11 bases between the two ends. CDR3 bases: TGTGCCAGCAGGCTAGAGGGGCCCTACGAGCAGTACTTC. It is translated as CASRLEGPYEQYF. The full variable domain, with the rest looked up from reference TRBV28 and TRBJ2-7, is DVKVTQSSRYLVKRTGEKVFLECVQDMDHENMFWYRQDPGLGLRLIYFSYDVKMKEKGDIPEGYSVSREKKERFSLILESASTNQTSMYLCASRLEGPYEQYFGPGTRLTVT.

The chain joins TRBV5-6 to TRBJ2-1; D remains unclear. The CDR3 length is 11 residues. CDR1 and CDR2 from the germline V gene are SGHDT and YYEEEE. Between the trimmed V and J ends, which lost 0 bases and 6 bases, there was a span of 1 base. CDR3 sequence: CASSLANEQFF. In nucleotides, the CDR3 is TGTGCCAGCAGCTTGGCCAATGAGCAGTTCTTC. The whole variable domain, filled in from reference TRBV5-6 and TRBJ2-1, reads DAGVTQSPTHLIKTRGQQVTLRCSPKSGHDTVSWYQQALGQGPQFIFQYYEEEERQRGNFPDRFSGHQFPNYSSELNVNALLLGDSALYLCASSLANEQFFGPGTRLTVL.

This chain links TRBV14 with TRBJ2-5, with 8 bases lining up with TRBD2. Trimming at V came to 4 bases and at J to 2 bases, leaving 12 bases not matched to a gene. The CDR3 totals 17 residues. Germline lookup yields CDR1 SGHDN and CDR2 FVKESK. The CDR3 sequence is CASSLPPGLEIQETQYF. The CDR3 coding sequence is TGTGCCAGCAGCCTACCTCCGGGACTAGAGATTCAAGAGACCCAGTACTTC. The variable domain in full, with the rest retrieved from reference TRBV14 and TRBJ2-5, is EAGVTQFPSHSVIEKGQTVTLRCDPISGHDNLYWYRRVMGKEIKFLLHFVKESKQDESGMPNNRFLAERTGGTYSTLKVQPAELEDSGVYFCASSLPPGLEIQETQYFGPGTRLLVL.

V gene TRBV9 combines with J gene TRBJ2-5, with D maybe TRBD2 (5 bases). This CDR3 is built from 14 residues. CDR1 is SGDLS, CDR2 YYNGEE, per germline. V lost 2 bases, J lost 5 bases, and 13 bases lay in between. DNA of the CDR3: TGTGCCAGCAGCGTCGGGATTTCGGGGGAGACCCAGTACTTC. It is translated as CASSVGISGETQYF.

This clone was found once. The CDR3 DNA sequence: TGTGCCAGCAAAACTGGGCCTAGCACAGATACGCAGTATTTT. Residues: CASKTGPSTDTQYF. The rearrangement links TRBV6-5 to TRBJ2-3, with D unresolved. The CDR3 runs 14 residues. Germline V gene sequence: CDR1 MNHEY, CDR2 SVGAGI. V gave up 7 bases and J gave up 0 bases, with 11 bases separating them.

The rearrangement joins TRBV27 to TRBJ1-6; weak D call: TRBD1 (5 bases). V was shortened by 2 bases and J by 8 bases, with 13 bases between the two germline ends. CDR1 is MNHEY, CDR2 SMNVEV, per germline (reference sequence). The CDR3 contains 15 residues. The CDR3: CASSLREGSYSPLHF. The CDR3 DNA sequence: TGTGCCAGCAGTTTAAGAGAGGGGAGTTATTCACCCCTCCACTTT.

On this clone: At one end, the junction sequence differs from germline, possibly due to a read error. This chain uses TRBV7-7 with TRBJ2-2, with TRBD2 matching over 13 bases. Per the germline V gene, CDR1 is SSHAT and CDR2 is FNYEAQ (reference sequence). CDR3 length equals 15 residues. DNA of the CDR3: TGTGCTAGCACCGGGACTAGCGGGATGGTCGGGGAGCTGTTTTTT. Its protein product is CASTGTSGMVGELFF.

The chain joins TRBV4-1 to TRBJ1-6, with D perhaps TRBD1 (5 bases). V was cut by 1 base and J by 9 bases, with 13 bases left in between. This CDR3 has 15 amino acids. Germline loops: CDR1 MGHRA, CDR2 YSYEKL. The CDR3 DNA reads TGCGCCAGCAGCCAAGCTTGGCAGGGTACTTCACCCCTCCACTTT. Protein sequence: CASSQAWQGTSPLHF.

The V and J genes are TRBV15 and TRBJ2-2; 7 positions agree with TRBD2. After removal of 5 bases from V and 4 bases from J, the junction contained 16 bases not matched to a gene. Germline assignment: CDR1 LNHNV and CDR2 YYDKDF (reference sequence). The CDR3 extends over 18 amino acids. This CDR3 reads CATSATPGTTSGTGELFF. As DNA, the CDR3 is TGTGCCACCAGCGCGACCCCAGGGACTACCTCGGGCACCGGGGAGCTGTTTTTT. The full variable domain, in which reference TRBV15 and TRBJ2-2 provide the parts outside the CDR3, is DAMVIQNPRYQVTQFGKPVTLSCSQTLNHNVMYWYQQKSSQAPKLLFHYYDKDFNNEADTPDNFQSRRPNTSFCFLDIRSPGLGDTAMYLCATSATPGTTSGTGELFFGEGSRLTVL.

This chain uses TRBV27 with TRBJ1-4, with no clear D. This CDR3 contains 13 residues. Germline V gene data show CDR1 as MNHEY and CDR2 as SMNVEV (reference sequence). V was pared by 3 bases and J by 5 bases, with 7 bases between. CDR3 in DNA: TGTGCCAGCAGTTTGCAGATAAATGAAAAACTGTTTTTT. Amino acid sequence: CASSLQINEKLFF.

This rearrangement joins TRBV5-1 to TRBJ2-7; TRBD1 aligns across 7 bases. The junction had 7 bases not matched to a gene; V was cut back by 4 bases and J by 3 bases. The CDR3 has 14 residues. Germline V CDR1 and CDR2: SGHRS, YFSETQ. The CDR3 protein is CASSVDRANYEQYF. The CDR3 DNA is TGCGCCAGCAGCGTTGACAGGGCTAACTACGAGCAGTACTTC.

The chain recombines TRBV4-1 with TRBJ2-7; 8 positions agree with TRBD2. The CDR3 has 15 residues. Germline CDR1 MGHRA, CDR2 YSYEKL. The V gene end was trimmed by 0 bases and the J gene end by 3 bases; junction bases not matched to a gene: 4. CDR3 residues: CASSQDQAGDYEQYF. The CDR3 DNA follows: TGCGCCAGCAGCCAAGATCAAGCGGGGGACTACGAGCAGTACTTC.